This T cell receptor beta chain was retrieved from a study of shared clonotypes between healthy human individuals. For the study at large: Researchers assigned three CD4 naive, three CD4 memory, two CD8 naive and one CD8 memory plate to each donor. The study, taken as a whole, reports: Memory subsets had estimated richness that was generally smaller than that of naive subsets.

Regarding this clone: Antigen unknown.

TCRdb keeps only in-frame clones here, not all; method: immunoSEQ multiplex PCR. Among over 800,000 clones listed, 80% to 95% were seen once. Naive CD8 cells lacked CD45RO and underwent positive selection for CCR7, leaving out terminally differentiated effector memory CD45RA+ cells. Donors comprised only Caucasian adults living in Nashville, Tennessee. This CDR3 spans 12 amino acids. The J segment lost 5 bases and the V segment lost 10 bases, leaving 6 bases of the junction unmatched. Germline V gene sequence: CDR1 SNHLY, CDR2 FYNNEI. Sample: naive CD8+ T cells sorted from blood. This sequence was found in a man aged 25-45 years in good health. This rearrangement joins TRBV2 to TRBJ2-7; TRBD1 matches 9 bases. In nucleotides, the CDR3 is TGTGCCACCCGGGACAGGGTCAACGAGCAGTACTTC. It encodes CATRDRVNEQYF.